The clone carrying this T cell receptor (beta chain) was detected only a few times. Clones were read by immunoSEQ multiplex PCR, and TCRdb kept only the in-frame ones, dropping some. This sample yields about 56,000 clones, of which over 60% are seen a single time; around 5.1% belongs to the top ten. The data were obtained in a study of blood T cell repertoires in COVID-19. On the study more broadly: The study drew acute and convalescent COVID-19 samples from the United States, Italy and Spain.

The CDR3 covers 14 residues. V was pared by 5 bases and J by 1 base, with 12 bases between. Germline CDR1 and CDR2: SGHNT and YYREEE (reference sequence). The sample consisted of peripheral blood. This sequence joins TRBV5-4 and TRBJ2-5; D possibly corresponds to TRBD2 (5 bases). The TCR sequence derives from a woman in her 70s with COVID-19, enrolled during active disease. The CDR3 region has the DNA TGTGCCAGCAGTCCTGGGAGCCTCCAAGAGACCCAGTACTTC. This translates into CASSPGSLQETQYF.